This T cell receptor (beta chain) emerged from a study of cytomegalovirus exposure and HLA in healthy donors. Study-wide results and limits: Excluded: some indistinguishable V segments such as TRBV6-2 and TRBV6-3. Reportedly, cytomegalovirus status was diagnosed with high sensitivity and specificity. Analysis was carried out at a later point, and it linked a missense DCLRE1C variant to TCR beta V- and J-gene trimming.

13 Jbeta primers and 60 Vbeta primers were used for the PCR. The protocol was immunoSEQ multiplex PCR, while the TCRdb copy is restricted to in-frame clones and leaves out a portion. Of about 100,000 clones listed, roughly three quarters are singletons. Participants comprised healthy donors of bone marrow. The CDR3 has 17 amino acids. The V and J ends lost 4 bases and 2 bases respectively, with 17 bases between them. CDR1 is SGHTA and CDR2 is FQGTGA in the germline V gene. This clone was seen only once. Its target is unknown. The TCR originated in a woman aged 50 to 60 in good health and CMV-seropositive. The sample taken for sequencing was PBMCs. The V call is TRBV7-3, the J call TRBJ2-2; a weak D match, TRBD2 (5 bases). The CDR3 spells CASSYSDSLLNTGELFF. In DNA form, the CDR3 reads TGTGCCAGCAGCTATTCGGACTCTCTCCTTAACACCGGGGAGCTGTTTTTT.